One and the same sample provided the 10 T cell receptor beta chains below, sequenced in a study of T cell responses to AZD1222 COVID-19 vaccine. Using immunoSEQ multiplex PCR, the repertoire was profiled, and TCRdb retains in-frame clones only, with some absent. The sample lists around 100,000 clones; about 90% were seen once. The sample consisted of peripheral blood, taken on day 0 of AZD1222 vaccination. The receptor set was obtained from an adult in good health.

CDR3 nucleotide sequence: TGTGCCAGCAGCAGGGCTAGCGACTACGAGCAGTACTTC. Translated, it gives CASSRASDYEQYF. This chain joins TRBV7-9 and TRBJ2-7; a possible D gene is TRBD2 (6 bases). V was clipped by 5 bases and J by 3 bases, with 11 bases between them. CDR3 length equals 13 residues. CDR1 is SEHNR and CDR2 is FQNEAQ in the germline V gene (reference sequence).

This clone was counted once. CDR3 region: CASSPRGPVEPQHF. CDR3 nucleotides: TGTGCCAGCAGTCCCCGGGGACCCGTTGAGCCCCAGCATTTT. J is TRBJ1-5 and V is TRBV28; D perhaps matches TRBD1 (5 bases). CDR1 is MDHEN and CDR2 is SYDVKM in the germline V gene. V lost 5 bases and J 8 bases, leaving 16 bases between the germline ends. This CDR3 spans 14 amino acids.

CDR3 nucleotide sequence: TGTGCCAGCAGTTACTCGGTAGGGGCGGATAATTCACCCCTCCACTTT. Its translation is CASSYSVGADNSPLHF. This chain uses TRBV6-5 with TRBJ1-6, with D perhaps TRBD1 (5 bases). The germline V gene has CDR1 MNHEY and CDR2 SVGAGI. This CDR3 is built from 16 residues. Between the trimmed V and J ends, which lost 0 bases and 5 bases, there was a span of 11 bases.

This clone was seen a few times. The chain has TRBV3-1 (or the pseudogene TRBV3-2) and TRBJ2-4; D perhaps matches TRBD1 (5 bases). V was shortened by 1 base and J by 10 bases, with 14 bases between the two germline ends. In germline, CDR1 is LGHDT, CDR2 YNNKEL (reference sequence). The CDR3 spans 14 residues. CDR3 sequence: CASSQVEGDPIQYF. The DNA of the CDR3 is TGTGCCAGCAGCCAAGTCGAAGGGGATCCTATTCAGTACTTC.

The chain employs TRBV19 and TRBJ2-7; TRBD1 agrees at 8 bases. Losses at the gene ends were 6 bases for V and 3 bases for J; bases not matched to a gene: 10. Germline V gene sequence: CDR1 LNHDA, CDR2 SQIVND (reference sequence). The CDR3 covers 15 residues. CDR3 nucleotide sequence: TGTGCCAGTAGCCGTTACGGGACAGGTGGCTACGAGCAGTACTTC. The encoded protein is CASSRYGTGGYEQYF. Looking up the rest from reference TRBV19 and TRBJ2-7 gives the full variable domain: DGGITQSPKYLFRKEGQNVTLSCEQNLNHDAMYWYRQDPGQGLRLIYYSQIVNDFQKGDIAEGYSVSREKKESFPLTVTSAQKNPTAFYLCASSRYGTGGYEQYFGPGTRLTVT.

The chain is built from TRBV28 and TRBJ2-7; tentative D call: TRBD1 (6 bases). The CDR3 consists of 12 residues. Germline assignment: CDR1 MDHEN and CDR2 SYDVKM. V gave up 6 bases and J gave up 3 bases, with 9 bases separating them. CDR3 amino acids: CASRRTDYEQYF. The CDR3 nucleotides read TGTGCCAGCAGAAGGACAGACTACGAGCAGTACTTC.

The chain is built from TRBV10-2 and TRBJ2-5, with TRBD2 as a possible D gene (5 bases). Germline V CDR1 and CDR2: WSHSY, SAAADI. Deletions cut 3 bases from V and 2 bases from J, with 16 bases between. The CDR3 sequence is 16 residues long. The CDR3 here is CASSDFGGLKQETQYF. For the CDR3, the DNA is TGCGCCAGCAGTGATTTCGGCGGGCTGAAGCAAGAGACCCAGTACTTC.

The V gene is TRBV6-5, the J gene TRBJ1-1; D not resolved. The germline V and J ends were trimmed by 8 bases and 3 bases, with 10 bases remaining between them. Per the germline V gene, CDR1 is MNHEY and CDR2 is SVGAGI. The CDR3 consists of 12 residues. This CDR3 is CASHIGYTEAFF. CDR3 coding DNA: TGTGCCAGCCACATCGGCTACACTGAAGCTTTCTTT.

The CDR3 coding sequence is TGTGCCAGCAGTTGGGGACAGGGATCCACTGAAGCTTTCTTT. Its translation: CASSWGQGSTEAFF. The chain combines TRBV6-5 with TRBJ1-1; TRBD1 matches at 9 bases. Unmatched junction bases numbered 4, after V lost 4 bases and J lost 4 bases. Germline-derived CDR1 and CDR2 are MNHEY and SVGAGI. CDR3 length equals 14 residues.

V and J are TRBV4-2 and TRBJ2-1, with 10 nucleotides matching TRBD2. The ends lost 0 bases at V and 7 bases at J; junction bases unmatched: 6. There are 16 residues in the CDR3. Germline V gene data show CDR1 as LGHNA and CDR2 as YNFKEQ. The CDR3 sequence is CASSQDPSGSNNEQFF. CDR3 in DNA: TGTGCCAGCAGCCAAGACCCTAGCGGGAGTAATAATGAGCAGTTCTTC.